This TCR beta chain was obtained from a study of T cell responses to AZD1222 COVID-19 vaccine. In this sample, this clone turned up a few times. Trimming removed 5 bases from V and 8 bases from J, with 9 bases in between. The CDR3 spans 12 residues. Germline V lookup: CDR1 MNHEY, CDR2 SVGAGI. The assay was immunoSEQ multiplex PCR, and TCRdb's table has in-frame clones only and misses some. The sample consists of fewer than 140,000 clones, almost 90% of them appearing once. The chain employs TRBV6-5 and TRBJ1-4; D gene uncertain. The source is an adult in good health. The material was peripheral blood, obtained on day 0 of AZD1222 vaccination. The CDR3 sequence: CASSRAREKLFF. The CDR3 region has the DNA TGTGCCAGCAGTCGGGCTCGGGAAAAACTGTTTTTT.